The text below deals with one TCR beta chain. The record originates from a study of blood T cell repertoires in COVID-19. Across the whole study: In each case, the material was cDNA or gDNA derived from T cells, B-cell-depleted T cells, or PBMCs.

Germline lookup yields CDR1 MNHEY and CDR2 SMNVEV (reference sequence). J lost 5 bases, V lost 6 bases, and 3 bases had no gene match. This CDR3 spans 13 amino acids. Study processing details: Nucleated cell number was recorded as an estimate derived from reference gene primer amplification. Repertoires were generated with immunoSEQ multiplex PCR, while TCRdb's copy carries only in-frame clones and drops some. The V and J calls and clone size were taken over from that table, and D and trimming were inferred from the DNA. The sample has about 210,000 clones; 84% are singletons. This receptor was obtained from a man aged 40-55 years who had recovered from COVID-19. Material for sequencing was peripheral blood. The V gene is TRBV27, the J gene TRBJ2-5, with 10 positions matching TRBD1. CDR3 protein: CASRRQGAETQYF. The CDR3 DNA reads TGTGCCAGCAGAAGACAGGGGGCCGAGACCCAGTACTTC.